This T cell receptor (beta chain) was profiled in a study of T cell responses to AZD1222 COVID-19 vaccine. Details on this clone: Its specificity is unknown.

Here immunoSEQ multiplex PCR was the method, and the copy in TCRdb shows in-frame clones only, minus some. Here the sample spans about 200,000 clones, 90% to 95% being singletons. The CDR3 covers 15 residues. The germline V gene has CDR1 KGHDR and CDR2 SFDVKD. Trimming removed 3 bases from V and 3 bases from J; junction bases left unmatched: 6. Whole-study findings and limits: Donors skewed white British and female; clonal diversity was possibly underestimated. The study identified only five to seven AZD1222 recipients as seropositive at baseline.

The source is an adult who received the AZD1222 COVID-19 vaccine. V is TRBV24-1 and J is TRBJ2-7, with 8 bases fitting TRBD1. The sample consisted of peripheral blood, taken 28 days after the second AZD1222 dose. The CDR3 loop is CATSDRGQGDYEQYF. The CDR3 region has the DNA TGTGCCACCAGTGATCGTGGACAGGGCGACTACGAGCAGTACTTC.